These T cell receptor beta chains were read from a single sample in a study of blood T cells in healthy people across ages. TCRdb processed the 5' RACE reads anew with MiXCR; each CDR3 protein has one entry. The data show 750,000 to 950,000 distinct CDR3 sequences, with almost 30% seen just once and 10% held by the top ten. These data were also filed under a second study, of T cells of mothers and their children.

Sequenced: blood. These receptors were taken from a woman in her thirties or forties in good health. The CDR3 runs from the conserved cysteine through the conserved F or W. The D gene is left open where the match is weak. Only part of the rows carry a size: once, few, many, or a class if the clone is expanded.

abundance: NA
d_gene: TRBD1
len: 18
v_gene: TRBV4-1
j_gene: TRBJ2-3
CDR3aa: CASSPQGGTGLSTDTQYF
CDR3nt: TGCGCCAGCAGCCCACAAGGTGGGACAGGGCTTAGCACAGATACGCAGTATTTT

abundance: once
d_gene: NA
len: 15
v_gene: TRBV7-8
j_gene: TRBJ1-3
CDR3aa: CASGRQYGVGNTIYF
CDR3nt: TGTGCCAGCGGTAGACAATACGGAGTCGGAAACACCATATATTTT

abundance: NA
d_gene: NA
len: 15
v_gene: TRBV5-1
j_gene: TRBJ1-1
CDR3aa: CASSLVGAANTEAFF
CDR3nt: TGCGCCAGCAGCTTGGTAGGGGCGGCGAACACTGAAGCTTTCTTT

abundance: many
d_gene: NA
len: 14
v_gene: TRBV11-2
j_gene: TRBJ2-1
CDR3aa: CATSPGTVAYEQFF
CDR3nt: TGTGCCACCTCCCCCGGAACGGTCGCCTATGAGCAGTTCTTC

abundance: few
d_gene: TRBD2
len: 16
v_gene: TRBV4-3
j_gene: TRBJ2-3
CDR3aa: CASSQVASGGWSTQYF
CDR3nt: TGCGCCAGCAGCCAAGTGGCTAGCGGGGGGTGGAGTACGCAGTATTTT

abundance: few
d_gene: TRBD1
len: 17
v_gene: TRBV27
j_gene: TRBJ2-4
CDR3aa: CASSLFSTGAAKNIQYF
CDR3nt: TGTGCCAGCAGTCTCTTCTCGACAGGGGCGGCCAAAAACATTCAGTACTTC

abundance: NA
d_gene: TRBD2
len: 14
v_gene: TRBV5-4
j_gene: TRBJ2-7
CDR3aa: CASSLSGGFLEQYF
CDR3nt: TGTGCCAGCAGCTTGAGCGGGGGGTTCCTCGAGCAGTACTTC

abundance: NA
d_gene: TRBD2
len: 15
v_gene: TRBV5-5
j_gene: TRBJ2-7
CDR3aa: CASSFLAGNSYEQYF
CDR3nt: TGTGCCAGCAGCTTTCTAGCGGGGAACTCCTACGAGCAGTACTTC

abundance: many
d_gene: NA
len: 12
v_gene: TRBV28
j_gene: TRBJ2-5
CDR3aa: CASSFLLGEQYF
CDR3nt: TGTGCCAGCAGTTTTCTCCTGGGGGAGCAGTACTTC

abundance: NA
d_gene: NA
len: 15
v_gene: TRBV5-5
j_gene: TRBJ2-2
CDR3aa: CASSLAEGGTGELFF
CDR3nt: TGTGCCAGCAGCTTGGCCGAAGGGGGCACCGGGGAGCTGTTTTTT

abundance: few
d_gene: TRBD1
len: 16
v_gene: TRBV15
j_gene: TRBJ1-5
CDR3aa: CATSRETGGRVQPQHF
CDR3nt: TGTGCCACCAGCAGAGAGACAGGGGGTCGGGTTCAGCCCCAGCATTTT

abundance: NA
d_gene: NA
len: 15
v_gene: TRBV4-2
j_gene: TRBJ1-5
CDR3aa: CASSQDAQGHQPQHF
CDR3nt: TGTGCCAGCAGCCAAGATGCGCAGGGTCATCAGCCCCAGCATTTT

abundance: NA
d_gene: TRBD1
len: 16
v_gene: TRBV6-6
j_gene: TRBJ1-4
CDR3aa: CASSSPNRDRGEKRFF
CDR3nt: TGTGCCAGCAGTTCCCCTAACCGGGACAGGGGAGAAAAACGGTTTTTT

abundance: NA
d_gene: NA
len: 15
v_gene: TRBV18
j_gene: TRBJ1-1
CDR3aa: CASSPSSSSGVEAFF
CDR3nt: TGTGCCAGCTCACCGAGTTCATCATCGGGGGTTGAAGCTTTCTTT

abundance: few
d_gene: NA
len: 16
v_gene: TRBV6-5
j_gene: TRBJ1-1
CDR3aa: CASSYSASFLDTEAFF
CDR3nt: TGTGCCAGCAGTTACTCGGCTTCTTTCCTGGACACTGAAGCTTTCTTT

abundance: NA
d_gene: NA
len: 16
v_gene: TRBV7-2
j_gene: TRBJ1-5
CDR3aa: CVSSLGHRGGNQPQHF
CDR3nt: TGTGTCAGCAGCTTAGGTCATAGGGGCGGCAATCAGCCCCAGCATTTT

abundance: once
d_gene: TRBD2
len: 16
v_gene: TRBV29-1
j_gene: TRBJ2-7
CDR3aa: CSAQIGGGLDVGEQYF
CDR3nt: TGCAGCGCTCAAATTGGGGGGGGACTAGATGTTGGTGAGCAGTACTTC

abundance: many
d_gene: NA
len: 13
v_gene: TRBV6-6
j_gene: TRBJ1-2
CDR3aa: CASTRGEGNDYTF
CDR3nt: TGTGCCAGCACAAGGGGGGAAGGGAATGACTACACCTTC

abundance: NA
d_gene: NA
len: 14
v_gene: TRBV28
j_gene: TRBJ2-1
CDR3aa: CASRGAGKYNEQFF
CDR3nt: TGTGCCAGTCGGGGGGCGGGGAAATACAATGAGCAGTTCTTC

abundance: NA
d_gene: NA
len: 15
v_gene: TRBV5-1
j_gene: TRBJ1-5
CDR3aa: CASSLAGLINQPQHF
CDR3nt: TGCGCCAGCAGCTTGGCCGGGTTGATCAATCAGCCCCAGCATTTT

abundance: few
d_gene: NA
len: 13
v_gene: TRBV9
j_gene: TRBJ2-3
CDR3aa: CASSPWPADTQYF
CDR3nt: TGTGCCAGCAGCCCCTGGCCCGCAGATACGCAGTATTTT

abundance: few
d_gene: NA
len: 15
v_gene: TRBV27
j_gene: TRBJ2-7
CDR3aa: CASSLKAGAIYEQYF
CDR3nt: TGTGCCAGCAGTTTAAAGGCGGGGGCAATCTACGAGCAGTACTTC

abundance: few
d_gene: NA
len: 13
v_gene: TRBV12-3/TRBV12-4
j_gene: TRBJ2-7
CDR3aa: CASSFTSVGEQYF
CDR3nt: TGTGCCAGCAGTTTTACGTCGGTCGGGGAGCAGTACTTC

abundance: NA
d_gene: NA
len: 14
v_gene: TRBV30
j_gene: TRBJ1-6
CDR3aa: CAWRRTAVSSPLHF
CDR3nt: TGTGCCTGGAGACGGACAGCGGTGTCTTCACCCCTCCACTTT

abundance: NA
d_gene: NA
len: 13
v_gene: TRBV5-1
j_gene: TRBJ1-1
CDR3aa: CVSSLGRDTEAFF
CDR3nt: TGCGTCAGCAGCTTGGGACGGGACACTGAAGCTTTCTTT

abundance: many
d_gene: NA
len: 14
v_gene: TRBV7-2
j_gene: TRBJ1-1
CDR3aa: CASTRASGNTEAFF
CDR3nt: TGTGCCAGCACCCGCGCGTCGGGGAACACTGAAGCTTTCTTT

abundance: NA
d_gene: NA
len: 13
v_gene: TRBV14
j_gene: TRBJ2-3
CDR3aa: CASSHLFTDTQYF
CDR3nt: TGTGCCAGCAGCCACTTGTTCACAGATACGCAGTATTTT

abundance: many
d_gene: TRBD1
len: 14
v_gene: TRBV7-9
j_gene: TRBJ2-5
CDR3aa: CASSRDRFQETQYF
CDR3nt: TGTGCCAGCAGCCGGGACAGATTCCAAGAGACCCAGTACTTC

abundance: NA
d_gene: NA
len: 13
v_gene: TRBV20-1
j_gene: TRBJ2-1
CDR3aa: CSARVLSRQEQFF
CDR3nt: TGCAGTGCTAGAGTACTTTCTCGACAGGAGCAGTTCTTC

abundance: few
d_gene: TRBD1
len: 14
v_gene: TRBV27
j_gene: TRBJ1-6
CDR3aa: CASSFLQGNSPLHF
CDR3nt: TGTGCCAGCAGTTTCCTACAGGGGAATTCACCCCTCCACTTT

abundance: NA
d_gene: TRBD1
len: 15
v_gene: TRBV19
j_gene: TRBJ2-7
CDR3aa: CASSLRDRGRDEQYF
CDR3nt: TGTGCCAGTAGCCTCCGGGACAGGGGGCGAGACGAGCAGTACTTC

abundance: few
d_gene: TRBD1
len: 14
v_gene: TRBV20-1
j_gene: TRBJ2-3
CDR3aa: CSAKDRARTDTQYF
CDR3nt: TGCAGTGCTAAAGACAGGGCCCGCACAGATACGCAGTATTTT

abundance: many
d_gene: NA
len: 13
v_gene: TRBV2
j_gene: TRBJ2-5
CDR3aa: CASRMGIAETQYF
CDR3nt: TGTGCCAGCAGGATGGGGATAGCAGAGACCCAGTACTTC

abundance: NA
d_gene: NA
len: 16
v_gene: TRBV7-8
j_gene: TRBJ1-1
CDR3aa: CASSTAGTLMNTEAFF
CDR3nt: TGTGCCAGCAGCACCGCCGGGACACTGATGAACACTGAAGCTTTCTTT

abundance: many
d_gene: NA
len: 14
v_gene: TRBV7-9
j_gene: TRBJ2-1
CDR3aa: CASSPQGDYNEQFF
CDR3nt: TGTGCCAGCAGCCCCCAGGGAGACTACAATGAGCAGTTCTTC

abundance: NA
d_gene: TRBD2
len: 15
v_gene: TRBV7-2
j_gene: TRBJ2-7
CDR3aa: CASSWTSGTYYEQYF
CDR3nt: TGTGCCAGCAGCTGGACTAGCGGGACATACTACGAGCAGTACTTC

abundance: NA
d_gene: NA
len: 15
v_gene: TRBV27
j_gene: TRBJ2-7
CDR3aa: CASSYTGSSTYEQYF
CDR3nt: TGTGCCAGCAGTTACACAGGCTCCAGTACGTACGAGCAGTACTTC

abundance: NA
d_gene: TRBD1
len: 15
v_gene: TRBV28
j_gene: TRBJ2-7
CDR3aa: CASLAFRGTSYEQYF
CDR3nt: TGTGCCAGCCTCGCCTTCAGGGGGACATCCTACGAGCAGTACTTC